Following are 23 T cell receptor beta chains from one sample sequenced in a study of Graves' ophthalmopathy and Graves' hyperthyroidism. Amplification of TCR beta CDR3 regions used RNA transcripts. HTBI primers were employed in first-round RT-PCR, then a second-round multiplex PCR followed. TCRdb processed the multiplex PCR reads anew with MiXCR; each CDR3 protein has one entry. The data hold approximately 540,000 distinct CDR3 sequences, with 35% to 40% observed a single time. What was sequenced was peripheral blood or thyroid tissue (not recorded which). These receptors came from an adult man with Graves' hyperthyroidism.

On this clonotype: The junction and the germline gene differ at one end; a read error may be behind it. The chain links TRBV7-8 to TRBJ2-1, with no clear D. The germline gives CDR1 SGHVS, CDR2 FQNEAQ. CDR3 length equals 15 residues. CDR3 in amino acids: CASSLVPSSYDEQFF. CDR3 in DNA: TGTGCCAGCAGCTTAGTCCCGAGCTCCTACGATGAGCAGTTCTTC.

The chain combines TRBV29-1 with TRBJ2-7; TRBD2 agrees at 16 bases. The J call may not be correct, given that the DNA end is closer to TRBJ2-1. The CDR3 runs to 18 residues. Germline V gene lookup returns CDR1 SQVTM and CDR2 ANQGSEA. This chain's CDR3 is CSVVEPGLAGGNYNEQFF. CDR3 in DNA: TGCAGCGTTGTAGAACCGGGACTAGCGGGAGGGAACTACAATGAGCAGTTCTTC.

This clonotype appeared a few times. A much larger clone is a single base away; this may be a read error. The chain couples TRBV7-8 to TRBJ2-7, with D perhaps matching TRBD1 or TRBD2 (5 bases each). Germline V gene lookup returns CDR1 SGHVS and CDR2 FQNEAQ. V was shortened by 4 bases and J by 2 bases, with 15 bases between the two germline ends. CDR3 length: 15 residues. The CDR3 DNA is TGTGCCAGCAGCTCGTCCGGGGCGTCAACCTACGAGCAGTACTTC. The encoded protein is CASSSSGASTYEQYF.

CDR3 sequence reads: CASSASNLEGTEAFF. The CDR3 DNA sequence: TGTGCCAGTAGTGCCTCGAACTTAGAGGGCACTGAAGCTTTCTTT. The genes are TRBV19 and TRBJ1-1; no definite D call. The CDR3 loop spans 15 amino acids. The ends were cut back, 5 bases at V and 4 bases at J, with 17 bases in the middle. Looked up from germline, CDR1 is LNHDA and CDR2 is SQIVND (reference sequence). The entire variable domain, with the rest obtained from reference TRBV19 and TRBJ1-1, is as follows: DGGITQSPKYLFRKEGQNVTLSCEQNLNHDAMYWYRQDPGQGLRLIYYSQIVNDFQKGDIAEGYSVSREKKESFPLTVTSAQKNPTAFYLCASSASNLEGTEAFFGQGTRLTVV.

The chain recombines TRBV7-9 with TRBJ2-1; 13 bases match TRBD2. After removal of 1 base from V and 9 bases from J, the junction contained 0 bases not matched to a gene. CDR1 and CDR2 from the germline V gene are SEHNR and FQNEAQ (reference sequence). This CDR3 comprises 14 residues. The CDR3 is CASSLGTSGSEQFF. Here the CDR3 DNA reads TGTGCCAGCAGCTTAGGGACTAGCGGGAGTGAGCAGTTCTTC.

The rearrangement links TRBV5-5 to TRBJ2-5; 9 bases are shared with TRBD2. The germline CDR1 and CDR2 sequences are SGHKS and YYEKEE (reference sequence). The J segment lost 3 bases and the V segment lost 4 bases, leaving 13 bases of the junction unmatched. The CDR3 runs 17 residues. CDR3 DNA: TGTGCCAGCAGCGCGGACGTGGGCGGGAGGGTAAAAGAGACCCAGTACTTC. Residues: CASSADVGGRVKETQYF.

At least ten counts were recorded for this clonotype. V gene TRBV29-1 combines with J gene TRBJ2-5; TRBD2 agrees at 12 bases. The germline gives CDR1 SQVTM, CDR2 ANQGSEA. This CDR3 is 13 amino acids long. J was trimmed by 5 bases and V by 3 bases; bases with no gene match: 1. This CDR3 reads CSVETSGSETQYF. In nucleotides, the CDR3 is TGCAGCGTTGAGACTAGCGGGAGTGAGACCCAGTACTTC. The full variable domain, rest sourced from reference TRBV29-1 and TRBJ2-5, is SAVISQKPSRDICQRGTSLTIQCQVDSQVTMMFWYRQQPGQSLTLIATANQGSEATYESGFVIDKFPISRPNLTFSTLTVSNMSPEDSSIYLCSVETSGSETQYFGPGTRLLVL.

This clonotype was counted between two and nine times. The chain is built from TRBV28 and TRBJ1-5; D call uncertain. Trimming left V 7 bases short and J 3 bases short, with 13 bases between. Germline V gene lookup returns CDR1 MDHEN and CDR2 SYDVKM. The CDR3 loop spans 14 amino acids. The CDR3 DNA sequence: TGTGCCAGCACCAAACTAGAGGTCAATCAGCCCCAGCATTTT. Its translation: CASTKLEVNQPQHF.

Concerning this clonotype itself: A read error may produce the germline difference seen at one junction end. CDR3 DNA: TGTGTCAGCAGCTTCTCTCAGGGGGTCCAAGAGACCCAGTACTTC. Translated: CVSSFSQGVQETQYF. The rearrangement links TRBV7-8 to TRBJ2-5, with 7 nucleotides matching TRBD1. The CDR3 is 15 amino acids. Germline V gives CDR1 SGHVS, CDR2 FQNEAQ.

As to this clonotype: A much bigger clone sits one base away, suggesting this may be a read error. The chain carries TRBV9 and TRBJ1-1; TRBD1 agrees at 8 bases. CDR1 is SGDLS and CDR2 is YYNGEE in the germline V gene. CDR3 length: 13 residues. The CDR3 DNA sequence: TGCGCCTGCAGCTTGGCAGGGGGCGAGGGAGCTTTCTTT. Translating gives CACSLAGGEGAFF.

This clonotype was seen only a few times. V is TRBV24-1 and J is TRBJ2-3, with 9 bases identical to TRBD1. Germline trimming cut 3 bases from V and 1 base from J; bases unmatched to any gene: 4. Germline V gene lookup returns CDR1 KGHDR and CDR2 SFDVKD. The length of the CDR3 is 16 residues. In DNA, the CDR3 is TGTGCCACCAGTGATGCCCGGGACAGGGGCACAGATACGCAGTATTTT. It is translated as CATSDARDRGTDTQYF.

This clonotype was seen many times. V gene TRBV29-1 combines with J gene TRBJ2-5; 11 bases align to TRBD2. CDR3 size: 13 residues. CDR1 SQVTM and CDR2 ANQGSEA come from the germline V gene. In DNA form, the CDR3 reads TGCAGTACCGAGGGACTAGCGGAAGAGACCCAGTACTTC. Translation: CSTEGLAEETQYF.

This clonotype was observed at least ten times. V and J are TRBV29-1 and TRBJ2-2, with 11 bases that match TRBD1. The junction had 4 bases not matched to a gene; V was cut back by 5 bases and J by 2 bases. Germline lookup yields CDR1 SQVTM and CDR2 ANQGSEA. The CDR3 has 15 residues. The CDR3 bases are TGCAGCGTTTGGACAGGGGGCGCTAACACCGGGGAGCTGTTTTTT. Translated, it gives CSVWTGGANTGELFF.

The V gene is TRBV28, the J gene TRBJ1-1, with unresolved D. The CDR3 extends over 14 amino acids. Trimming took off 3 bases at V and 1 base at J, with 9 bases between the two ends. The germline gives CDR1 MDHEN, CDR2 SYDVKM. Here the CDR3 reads CASSLSPKNTEAFF. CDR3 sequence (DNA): TGTGCCAGCAGTTTGTCCCCAAAGAACACTGAAGCTTTCTTT.

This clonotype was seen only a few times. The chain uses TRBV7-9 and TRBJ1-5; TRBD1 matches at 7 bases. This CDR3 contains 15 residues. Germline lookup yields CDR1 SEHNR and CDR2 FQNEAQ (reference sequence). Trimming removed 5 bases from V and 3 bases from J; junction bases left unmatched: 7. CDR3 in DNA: TGTGCCAGCAGCCTTAAGGGACAGAACAATCAGCCCCAGCATTTT. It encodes CASSLKGQNNQPQHF.

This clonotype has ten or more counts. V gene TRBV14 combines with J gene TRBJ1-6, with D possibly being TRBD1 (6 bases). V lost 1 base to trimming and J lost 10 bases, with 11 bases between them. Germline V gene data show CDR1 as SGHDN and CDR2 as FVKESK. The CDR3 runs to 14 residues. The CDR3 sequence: CASSQARGQSPLHF. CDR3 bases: TGTGCCAGCAGCCAAGCCCGGGGACAATCACCCCTCCACTTT.

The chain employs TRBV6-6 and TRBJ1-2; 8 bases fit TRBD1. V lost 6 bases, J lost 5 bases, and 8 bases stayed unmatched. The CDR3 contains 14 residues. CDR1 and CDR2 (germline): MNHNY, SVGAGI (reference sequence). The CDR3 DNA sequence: TGTGCCAGCAGCCAAGGACAGGGCGGGTATGGCTACACCTTC. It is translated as CASSQGQGGYGYTF.

This CDR3 reads CASSLWAGGFEKLFF. In DNA, the CDR3 is TGTGCCAGCAGTTTATGGGCAGGGGGCTTTGAAAAACTGTTTTTT. The V and J genes are TRBV12-3 or TRBV12-4 and TRBJ1-4, with 8 positions matching TRBD1. CDR3 size: 15 residues. V lost 2 bases and J lost 7; bases outside the gene matches: 6.

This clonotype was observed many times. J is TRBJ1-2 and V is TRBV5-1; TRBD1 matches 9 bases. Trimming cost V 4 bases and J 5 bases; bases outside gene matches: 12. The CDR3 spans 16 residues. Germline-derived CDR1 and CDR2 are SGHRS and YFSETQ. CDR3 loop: CASSQKGQGMRYGYTF. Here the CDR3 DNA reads TGCGCCAGCAGCCAAAAAGGACAGGGGATGAGATATGGCTACACCTTC.

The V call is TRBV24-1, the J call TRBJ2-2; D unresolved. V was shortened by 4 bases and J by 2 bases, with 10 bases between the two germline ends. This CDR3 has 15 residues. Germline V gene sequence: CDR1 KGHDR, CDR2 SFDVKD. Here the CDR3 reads CATSEPGGNTGELFF. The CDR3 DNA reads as TGTGCCACCAGTGAGCCCGGCGGAAACACCGGGGAGCTGTTTTTT.

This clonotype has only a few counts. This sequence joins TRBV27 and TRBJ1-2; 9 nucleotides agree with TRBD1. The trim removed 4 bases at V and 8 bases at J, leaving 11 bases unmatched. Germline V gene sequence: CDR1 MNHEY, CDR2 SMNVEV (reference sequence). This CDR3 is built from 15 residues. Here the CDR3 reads CASSYTGGAEVGYTF. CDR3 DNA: TGTGCCAGCAGTTACACAGGGGGCGCGGAGGTCGGCTACACCTTC.

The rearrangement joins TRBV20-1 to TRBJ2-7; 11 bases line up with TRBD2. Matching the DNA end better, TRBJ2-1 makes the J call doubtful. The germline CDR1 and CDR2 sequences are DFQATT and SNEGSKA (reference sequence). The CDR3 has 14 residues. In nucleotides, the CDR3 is TGCAGTGCTGGTAGCGGGAGGGCAGGAGACGAGCAGTTCTTC. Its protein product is CSAGSGRAGDEQFF.

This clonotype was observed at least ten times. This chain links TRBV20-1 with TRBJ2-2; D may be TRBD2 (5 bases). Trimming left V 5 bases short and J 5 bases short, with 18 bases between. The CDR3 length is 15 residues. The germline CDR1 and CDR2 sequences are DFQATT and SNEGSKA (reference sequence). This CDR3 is CSAPQDSTPTGELFF. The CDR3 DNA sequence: TGCAGTGCTCCCCAGGACTCTACACCAACCGGGGAGCTGTTTTTT.